This T cell receptor (beta chain) was captured by sequencing in a study of OX40 agonist ivuxolimab in advanced cancers. Trimming took off 6 bases at V and 6 bases at J, with 10 bases between the two ends. CDR1 and CDR2 (germline): MDHEN, SYDVKM. The CDR3 contains 12 residues. Sequencing used immunoSEQ multiplex PCR; TCRdb keeps in-frame clones, though not all of them. The sample lists tens of thousands of clones; roughly 84% were seen once. Blood sampling was done at baseline, cycle 4 day 1, and cycle 7 day 1. This sample comprised CD4+ or CD8+ T cells sorted from blood, obtained in a trial of the OX40 agonist ivuxolimab. The receptor's source is an adult with an advanced solid tumor such as melanoma, head and neck, liver or kidney cancer. V gene TRBV28 combines with J gene TRBJ2-3; no reliable D call. This chain's CDR3 is CASSNTLDTQYF. CDR3 nucleotides: TGTGCCAGCAGCAATACCTTGGATACGCAGTATTTT.